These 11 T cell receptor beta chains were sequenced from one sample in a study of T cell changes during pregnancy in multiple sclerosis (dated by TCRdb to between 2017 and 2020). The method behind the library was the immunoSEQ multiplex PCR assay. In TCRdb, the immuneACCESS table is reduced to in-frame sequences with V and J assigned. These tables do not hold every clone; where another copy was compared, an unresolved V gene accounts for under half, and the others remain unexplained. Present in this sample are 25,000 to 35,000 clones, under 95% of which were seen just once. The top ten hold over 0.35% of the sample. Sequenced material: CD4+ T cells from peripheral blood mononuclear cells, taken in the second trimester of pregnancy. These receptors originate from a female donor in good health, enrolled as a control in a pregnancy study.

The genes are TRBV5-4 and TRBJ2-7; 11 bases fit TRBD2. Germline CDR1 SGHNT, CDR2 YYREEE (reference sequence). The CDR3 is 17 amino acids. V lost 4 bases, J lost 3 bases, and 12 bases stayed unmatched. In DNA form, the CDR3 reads TGTGCCAGCAGCAAGGGACGACTAGCGGGAAGTCTCTACGAGCAGTACTTC. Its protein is CASSKGRLAGSLYEQYF. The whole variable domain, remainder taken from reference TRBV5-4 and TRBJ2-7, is ETGVTQSPTHLIKTRGQQVTLRCSSQSGHNTVSWYQQALGQGPQFIFQYYREEENGRGNFPPRFSGLQFPNYSSELNVNALELDDSALYLCASSKGRLAGSLYEQYFGPGTRLTVT.

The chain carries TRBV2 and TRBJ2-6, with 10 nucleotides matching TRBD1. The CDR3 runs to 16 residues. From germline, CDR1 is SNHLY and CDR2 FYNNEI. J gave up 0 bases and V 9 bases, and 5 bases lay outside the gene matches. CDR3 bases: TGTGCCAGTCGCCGGGACAGGGGCTCTGGGGCCAACGTCCTGACTTTC. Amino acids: CASRRDRGSGANVLTF.

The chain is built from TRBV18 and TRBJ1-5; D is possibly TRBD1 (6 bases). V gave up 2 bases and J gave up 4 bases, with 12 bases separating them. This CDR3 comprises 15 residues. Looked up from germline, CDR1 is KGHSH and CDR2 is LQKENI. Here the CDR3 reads CASSPFRDINQPQHF. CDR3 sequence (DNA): TGTGCCAGCTCACCATTCCGGGACATAAATCAGCCCCAGCATTTT.

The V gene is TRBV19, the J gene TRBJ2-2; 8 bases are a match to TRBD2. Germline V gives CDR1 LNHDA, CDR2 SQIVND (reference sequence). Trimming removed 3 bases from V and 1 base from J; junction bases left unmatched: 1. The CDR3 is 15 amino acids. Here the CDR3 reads CASSILAGNTGELFF. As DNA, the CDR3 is TGTGCCAGTAGTATTCTAGCGGGGAACACCGGGGAGCTGTTTTTT.

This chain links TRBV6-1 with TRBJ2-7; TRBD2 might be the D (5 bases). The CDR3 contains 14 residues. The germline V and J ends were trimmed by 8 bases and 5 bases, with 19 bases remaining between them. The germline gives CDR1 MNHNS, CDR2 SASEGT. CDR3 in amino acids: CASPGIQGFHEQYF. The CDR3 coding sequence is TGTGCCAGCCCGGGAATACAAGGGTTCCACGAGCAGTACTTC.

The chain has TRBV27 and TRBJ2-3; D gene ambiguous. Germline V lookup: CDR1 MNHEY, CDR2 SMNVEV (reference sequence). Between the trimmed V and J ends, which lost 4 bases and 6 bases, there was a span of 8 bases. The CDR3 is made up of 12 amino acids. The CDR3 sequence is CASSSSMDTQYF. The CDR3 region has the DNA TGTGCCAGCAGTTCCTCTATGGATACGCAGTATTTT.

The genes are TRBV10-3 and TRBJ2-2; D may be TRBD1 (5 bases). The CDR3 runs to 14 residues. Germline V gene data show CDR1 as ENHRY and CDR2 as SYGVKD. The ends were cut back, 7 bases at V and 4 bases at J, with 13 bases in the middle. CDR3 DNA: TGTGCCATCACACCGCAGGGTAGCACCGGGGAGCTGTTTTTT. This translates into CAITPQGSTGELFF.

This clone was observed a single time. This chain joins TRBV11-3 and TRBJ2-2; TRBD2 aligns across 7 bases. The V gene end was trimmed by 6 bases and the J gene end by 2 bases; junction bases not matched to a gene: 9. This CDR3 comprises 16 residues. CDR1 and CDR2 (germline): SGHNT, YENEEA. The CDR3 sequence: CASSEVGGGNTGELFF. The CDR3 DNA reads TGTGCCAGCAGTGAGGTGGGCGGGGGAAACACCGGGGAGCTGTTTTTT.

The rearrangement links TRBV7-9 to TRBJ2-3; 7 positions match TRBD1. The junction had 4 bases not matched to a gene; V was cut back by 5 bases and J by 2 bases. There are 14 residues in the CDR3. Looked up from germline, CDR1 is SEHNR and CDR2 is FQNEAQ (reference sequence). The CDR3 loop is CASSVTGFTDTQYF. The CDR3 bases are TGTGCCAGCAGCGTGACAGGGTTCACAGATACGCAGTATTTT.

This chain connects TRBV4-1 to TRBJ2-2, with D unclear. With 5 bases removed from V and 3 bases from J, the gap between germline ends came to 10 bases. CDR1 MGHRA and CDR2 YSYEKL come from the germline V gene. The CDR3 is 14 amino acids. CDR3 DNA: TGCGCCAGCAGCGGCGGAGCTCACACCGGGGAGCTGTTTTTT. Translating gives CASSGGAHTGELFF.

This chain's CDR3 is CASSFSDRREQFF. CDR3 bases: TGTGCCAGCAGCTTCTCGGACAGGCGGGAGCAGTTCTTC. The chain couples TRBV5-6 to TRBJ2-1, with TRBD1 matching 7 bases. The V and J ends lost 2 bases and 10 bases, in that order; junction bases with no gene match: 6. CDR1 and CDR2 from the germline V gene are SGHDT and YYEEEE. The CDR3 loop spans 13 amino acids.